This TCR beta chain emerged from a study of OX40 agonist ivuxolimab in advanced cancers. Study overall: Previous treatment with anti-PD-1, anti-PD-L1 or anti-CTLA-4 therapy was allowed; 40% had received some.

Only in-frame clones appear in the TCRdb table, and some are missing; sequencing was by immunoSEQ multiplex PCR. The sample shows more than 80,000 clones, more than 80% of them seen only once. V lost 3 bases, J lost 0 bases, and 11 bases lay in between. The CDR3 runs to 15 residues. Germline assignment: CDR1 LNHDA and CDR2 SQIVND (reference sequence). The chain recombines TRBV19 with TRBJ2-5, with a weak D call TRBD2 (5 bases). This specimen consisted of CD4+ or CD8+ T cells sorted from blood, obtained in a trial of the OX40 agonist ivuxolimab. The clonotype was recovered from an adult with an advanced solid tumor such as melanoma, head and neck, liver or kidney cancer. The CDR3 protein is CASSIRLADQETQYF. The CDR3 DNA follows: TGTGCCAGTAGTATTCGGCTAGCTGACCAAGAGACCCAGTACTTC.